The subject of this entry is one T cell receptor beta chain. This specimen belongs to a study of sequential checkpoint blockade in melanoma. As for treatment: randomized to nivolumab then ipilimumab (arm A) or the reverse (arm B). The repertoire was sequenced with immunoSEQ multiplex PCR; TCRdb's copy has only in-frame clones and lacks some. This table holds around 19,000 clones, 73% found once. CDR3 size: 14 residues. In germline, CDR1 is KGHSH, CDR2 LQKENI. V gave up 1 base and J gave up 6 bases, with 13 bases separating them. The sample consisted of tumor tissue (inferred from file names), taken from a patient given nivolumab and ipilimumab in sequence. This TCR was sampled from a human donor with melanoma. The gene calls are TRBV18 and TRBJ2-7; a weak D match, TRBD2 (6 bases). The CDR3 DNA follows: TGTGCCAGCTCACCACAAGGAGGGATGGGCGAGCAGTACTTC. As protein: CASSPQGGMGEQYF.